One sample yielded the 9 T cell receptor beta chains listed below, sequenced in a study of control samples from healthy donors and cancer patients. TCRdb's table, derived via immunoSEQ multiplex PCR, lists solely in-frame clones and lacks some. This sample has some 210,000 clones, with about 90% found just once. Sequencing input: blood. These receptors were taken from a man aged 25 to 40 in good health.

The CDR3 DNA reads TGTGCCAGCAGTACCCCGGGACAGGGTCACGGCTACACCTTC. Translating it yields CASSTPGQGHGYTF. This rearrangement joins TRBV27 to TRBJ1-2; 9 bases map to TRBD1. The CDR3 runs 14 residues. Per the germline V gene, CDR1 is MNHEY and CDR2 is SMNVEV (reference sequence). V shed 5 bases, J shed 8 bases, and the junction held 9 bases outside the gene matches.

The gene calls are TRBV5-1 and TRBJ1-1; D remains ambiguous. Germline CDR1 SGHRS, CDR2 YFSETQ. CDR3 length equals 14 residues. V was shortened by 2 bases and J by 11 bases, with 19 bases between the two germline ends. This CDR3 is CASSFDGREEGAFF. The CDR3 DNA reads TGCGCCAGCAGCTTCGACGGGAGGGAAGAAGGGGCTTTCTTT.

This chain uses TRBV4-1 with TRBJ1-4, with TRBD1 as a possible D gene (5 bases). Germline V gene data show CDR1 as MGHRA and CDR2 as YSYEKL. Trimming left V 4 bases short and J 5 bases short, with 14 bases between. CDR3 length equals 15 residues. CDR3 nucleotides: TGCGCCAGCAGCCTTTTGGGACTAATCAATGAAAAACTGTTTTTT. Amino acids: CASSLLGLINEKLFF.

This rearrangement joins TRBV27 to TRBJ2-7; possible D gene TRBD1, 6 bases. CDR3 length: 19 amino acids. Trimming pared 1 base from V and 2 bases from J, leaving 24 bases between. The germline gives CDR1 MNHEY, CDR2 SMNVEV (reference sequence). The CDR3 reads CASSLLARNRRGGAYEQYF. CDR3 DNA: TGTGCCAGCAGTTTATTGGCACGCAACAGAAGAGGGGGAGCCTACGAGCAGTACTTC.

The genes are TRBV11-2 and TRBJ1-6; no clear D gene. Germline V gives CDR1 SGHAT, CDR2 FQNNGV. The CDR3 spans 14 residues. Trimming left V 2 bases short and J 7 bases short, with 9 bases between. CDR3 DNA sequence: TGTGCCAGCAGCTTATTTGCGGAAAATTCACCCCTCCACTTT. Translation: CASSLFAENSPLHF.

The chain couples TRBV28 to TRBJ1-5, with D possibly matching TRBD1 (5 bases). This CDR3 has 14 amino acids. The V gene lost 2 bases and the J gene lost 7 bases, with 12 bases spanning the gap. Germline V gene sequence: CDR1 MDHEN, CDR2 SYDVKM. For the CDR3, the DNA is TGTGCCAGCAGTTTAGGGGGTGTGGGCCAGCCCCAGCATTTT. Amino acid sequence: CASSLGGVGQPQHF.

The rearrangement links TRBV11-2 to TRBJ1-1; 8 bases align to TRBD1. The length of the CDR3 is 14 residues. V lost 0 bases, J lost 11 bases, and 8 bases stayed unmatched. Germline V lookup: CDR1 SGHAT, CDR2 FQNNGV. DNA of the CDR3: TGTGCCAGCAGCTTAGAAGCAGGGGGCACTTGGGCTTTCTTT. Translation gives CASSLEAGGTWAFF.

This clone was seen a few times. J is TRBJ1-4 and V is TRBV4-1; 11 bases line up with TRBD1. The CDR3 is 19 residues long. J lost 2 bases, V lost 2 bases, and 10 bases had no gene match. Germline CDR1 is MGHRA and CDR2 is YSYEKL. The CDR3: CASSQIGGQGARTNEKLFF. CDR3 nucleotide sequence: TGCGCCAGCAGCCAAATTGGCGGACAGGGGGCGCGTACTAATGAAAAACTGTTTTTT.

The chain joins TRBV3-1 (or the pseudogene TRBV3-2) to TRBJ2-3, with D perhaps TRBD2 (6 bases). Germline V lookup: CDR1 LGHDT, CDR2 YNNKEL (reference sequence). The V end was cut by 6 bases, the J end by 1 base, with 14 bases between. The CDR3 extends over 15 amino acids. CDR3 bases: TGTGCCAGCAGAGGGGTGCGGGGTCGCACAGATACGCAGTATTTT. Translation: CASRGVRGRTDTQYF.